Each of the 19 T cell receptor delta chains below was sequenced from the same sample in a study of gamma-delta T cells after stem cell transplantation. TCRdb called clones from the RT-PCR reads again using CATT. The sample carries thousands of delta-chain clones, roughly 1.6% recorded once. The sample was gamma-delta T cells. The receptor source for this set is a human donor. It is not recorded whose cells these are; they may come from a transplant donor.

Comments on this clone: TCRdb lists the protein of a much larger clone for this DNA, which differs at residue 12, so this is likely a read error; the protein given here is translated from the DNA itself. The chain joins TRDV2 to TRDJ1; 10 bases agree with TRDD3. Germline lookup yields CDR1 GEAIGNYY and CDR2 EKD. CDR3 length: 18 amino acids. J was trimmed by 1 base and V by 0 bases; bases with no gene match: 10. Here the CDR3 reads CACDTLYTGGSCTDKLIF. The CDR3 bases are TGTGCCTGTGACACCCTCTATACTGGGGGATCCTGCACCGATAAACTCATCTTT.

On this clone itself: A single base separates this from a much larger clone, so it may be a read error. The CDR3 protein is CARDNIRGTDKLIF. CDR3 nucleotides: TGTGCCCGTGACAACATACGCGGCACCGATAAACTCATCTTT. The J gene is TRDJ1, the V gene TRDV2; possible D gene TRDD3, 5 bases. Germline values: CDR1 GEAIGNYY, CDR2 EKD. This CDR3 spans 14 amino acids.

Comment on this clone: Translating this DNA gives a protein that differs at residue 4 from the TCRdb one, which belongs to a much larger clone; a read error is likely, and the protein shown is this translation. This chain uses TRDV2 with TRDJ1; 8 positions agree with TRDD3. CDR1 is GEAIGNYY and CDR2 is EKD in the germline V gene. The CDR3 has 15 amino acids. Trimming at V came to 5 bases and at J to 4 bases, leaving 11 bases not matched to a gene. This CDR3 reads CACGVLGAQFDKLIF. Written as DNA, the CDR3 is TGTGCCTGTGGCGTACTGGGGGCTCAATTCGATAAACTCATCTTT.

There are a few counts of this clone. TCRdb attributes to this sequence the protein of a much larger clone, which differs from the DNA translation at residue 11; a read error is likely, and the protein displayed is translated from the DNA. This chain connects TRDV2 to TRDJ1; D is possibly TRDD3 (6 bases). The CDR3 totals 15 residues. CDR1 is GEAIGNYY, CDR2 EKD, per germline. CDR3 in amino acids: CACDTVGIPTGKLIF. CDR3 DNA: TGTGCCTGTGACACCGTGGGGATCCCAACCGGTAAACTCATCTTT.

In this sample, this clone turned up a few times. Given a much more abundant clone one base away, this may be a read error. Other nucleotide sequences from this sample produce the same CDR3. The chain has TRDV2 and TRDJ1; the match to TRDD3 covers 7 bases. The V gene's germline CDR1 is GEAIGNYY and CDR2 EKD. The CDR3 runs to 18 residues. J lost 0 bases, V lost 0 bases, and 12 bases had no gene match. The DNA of the CDR3 is TGTGCCTGTGACACCGTTTCTTGGGGGACCCGCTACACCGATAAACTCATCTTT. Translated, it gives CACDTVSWGTRYTDKLIF.

This clone has a handful of counts. A junction end diverges from the germline sequence, so it may reflect a read error. Other DNA sequences of this sample code for an identical CDR3. The V gene is TRDV2, the J gene TRDJ1, with D uncertain. The CDR3 totals 17 residues. Germline V CDR1 and CDR2: GEAIGNYY, EKD. CDR3 residues: CACDTVERRTNTDKLIF. DNA for the CDR3: TGTGCCTGTGACACCGTGGAGAGGCGAACAAACACCGATAAGCTCATCTTT.

This clone was counted between two and nine times. For this DNA, TCRdb reports the protein of a much larger clone, which diverges at residue 10, most likely from a read error; the protein presented here is translated directly from the DNA. J is TRDJ1 and V is TRDV2; D may be TRDD3 (5 bases). The germline V gene encodes CDR1 GEAIGNYY and CDR2 EKD. The CDR3 loop spans 17 amino acids. V gave up 5 bases and J gave up 0 bases, with 21 bases separating them. The CDR3 nucleotides read TGTGCCTGTGGGCCCTCTCTAGCTGGGAACCACACCGATAAACTCATCTTT. Amino acid sequence: CACGPSLAGNHTDKLIF.

Within the sample, this clone is medium-sized. This likely reflects a read error, since a far larger clone is one base away. The sample carries other DNA sequences with the same CDR3. This chain uses TRDV1 with TRDJ1, with TRDD3 matching 10 bases. CDR3 length: 18 amino acids. Germline values: CDR1 TSWWSYY, CDR2 QGS. The V gene end was trimmed by 1 base and the J gene end by 10 bases; junction bases not matched to a gene: 18. The CDR3 reads CALGEPGPCTGGCGRLIF. CDR3 DNA sequence: TGTGCTCTTGGGGAACCAGGCCCCTGTACTGGGGGATGCGGGAGACTCATCTTT.

This clone was observed a few times. The chain joins TRDV2 to TRDJ1, with TRDD3 as a possible D gene (6 bases). The CDR3 covers 17 residues. CDR1 and CDR2 from the germline V gene are GEAIGNYY and EKD. V lost 0 bases, J lost 0 bases, and 16 bases lay in between. The chain's CDR3 is CACDTLRGRQYTDKLIF. The CDR3 nucleotides read TGTGCCTGTGACACCCTCCGGGGGAGACAATACACCGATAAACTCATCTTT.

This clone came up a few times. Only one base separates this from a far larger clonotype, so it likely reflects a read error. This CDR3 is also generated by other DNA sequences in the sample. The rearrangement links TRDV1 to TRDJ1, with 11 nucleotides matching TRDD3. CDR1 is TSWWSYY and CDR2 is QGS in the germline V gene. The CDR3 has 21 residues. CDR3 sequence: CALGEDDWDRLGDRCTDKLIF. Here the CDR3 DNA reads TGTGCTCTTGGGGAAGACGATTGGGACCGACTGGGGGATAGGTGCACCGATAAACTCATTTTT.

This chain connects TRDV2 to TRDJ1; D ambiguous. The CDR3 extends over 15 amino acids. Germline V gene sequence: CDR1 GEAIGNYY, CDR2 EKD. The V gene lost 0 bases and the J gene lost 0 bases, with 10 bases spanning the gap. The CDR3 is CACDTHGPYTDKLIF. The CDR3 bases are TGTGCCTGTGACACCCACGGTCCCTACACCGATAAACTCATCTTT.

This clone counts as medium-sized (0.01 to 0.1%). The genes are TRDV1 and TRDJ1, with 10 bases lining up with TRDD3. The CDR3 length is 23 residues. After removal of 5 bases from V and 0 bases from J, the junction contained 27 bases not matched to a gene. The V gene's germline CDR1 is TSWWSYY and CDR2 QGS. This chain's CDR3 is CALGIQNGFLPYWGMVYTDKLIF. The CDR3 region has the DNA TGTGCTCTTGGGATACAAAACGGCTTTCTCCCCTACTGGGGGATGGTTTACACCGATAAACTCATCTTT.

This clone was observed a few times. This sample includes further DNA sequences coding for the same CDR3. The chain combines TRDV2 with TRDJ1, with 8 bases aligning to TRDD3. Germline lookup yields CDR1 GEAIGNYY and CDR2 EKD. Unmatched junction bases numbered 14, after V lost 3 bases and J lost 3 bases. The CDR3 is 17 residues long. The CDR3 reads CACDELLGDEEADKLIF. The CDR3 nucleotides are TGTGCCTGTGACGAATTATTGGGGGATGAAGAGGCCGATAAACTCATCTTT.

As to this clone: Translating this DNA gives a protein that differs at residue 13 from the TCRdb one, which belongs to a much larger clone; a read error is likely, and the protein shown is this translation. The chain employs TRDV2 and TRDJ1; 9 bases line up with TRDD3. CDR3 length equals 14 residues. Germline V gene lookup returns CDR1 GEAIGNYY and CDR2 EKD. The CDR3 DNA reads TGTGCCTGTGACACCTTACTGGGGGACCTTAAACTCACCTTT. As protein: CACDTLLGDLKLTF.

This clone is judged medium-sized. The chain links TRDV2 to TRDJ1, with D unresolved. V lost 0 bases, J lost 1 base, and 14 bases lay in between. The CDR3 is 16 amino acids. CDR1 is GEAIGNYY, CDR2 EKD, per germline. CDR3 sequence reads: CACDTVGRSTTDKLIF. For the CDR3, the DNA is TGTGCCTGTGACACCGTCGGGAGGTCGACCACCGATAAACTCATCTTT.

This clone was detected a few times. The protein given by TCRdb reflects a much larger clone and differs at residue 4 from this DNA's translation, likely from a read error; the protein shown is the DNA's translation. The chain carries TRDV2 and TRDJ3, with 9 positions matching TRDD3. From germline, CDR1 is GEAIGNYY and CDR2 EKD. CDR3 size: 21 residues. This CDR3 reads CACGTVYGDTKSSWDTRQMFF. The DNA for the CDR3 is TGTGCCTGTGGCACCGTGTATGGGGATACGAAAAGCTCCTGGGACACCCGACAGATGTTTTTC.

This clone was counted only a few times. TCRdb has a much larger clone's protein, which differs at residue 8 from the translation of this DNA, likely because of a read error; what is shown is the protein translated from the DNA. The V gene is TRDV2, the J gene TRDJ1; D gene unclear. The CDR3 is 16 residues long. Germline V gene lookup returns CDR1 GEAIGNYY and CDR2 EKD. V lost 0 bases, J lost 7 bases, and 20 bases lay in between. As DNA, the CDR3 is TGTGCCTGTGACACCCTACAGGCCAGTACGGGGCCTAAACTCATCTTT. It yields the protein CACDTLQASTGPKLIF.

By share, this clone ranks as medium-sized. The same CDR3 is also encoded by other DNA sequences in this sample. The chain is built from TRDV2 and TRDJ1; 10 bases are a match to TRDD3. J was trimmed by 2 bases and V by 1 base; bases with no gene match: 15. This CDR3 region has 19 residues. Per germline, CDR1 GEAIGNYY and CDR2 EKD. The CDR3, as DNA: TGTGCCTGTGACACTTTGATCTCCAGTGGGGGATACAAGACCGATAAACTCATCTTT. It yields the protein CACDTLISSGGYKTDKLIF.

This clone was recorded a few times. The translation of this DNA and the TCRdb protein of a much larger clone differ at residue 5, probably owing to a read error; the protein shown here is translated from the DNA. The chain is built from TRDV2 and TRDJ1; TRDD3 agrees at 10 bases. Germline trimming cut 2 bases from V and 1 base from J; bases unmatched to any gene: 6. The CDR3 spans 16 residues. Germline V gives CDR1 GEAIGNYY, CDR2 EKD. The CDR3 protein is CACDNLLGDATDKLIF. The CDR3 bases are TGTGCCTGTGACAACCTACTGGGGGATGCCACCGATAAACTCATCTTT.